This T cell receptor (beta chain) comes out of a study of HIV-infected patients and healthy controls. This CDR3 spans 15 amino acids. V lost 0 bases, J lost 8 bases, and 14 bases lay in between. Germline V gene data show CDR1 as MNHNY and CDR2 as SVGAGI (reference sequence). Reverse transcription used around 500 ng RNA and constant-region primers for alpha and beta. Using multiplexing indices, alpha and beta chain libraries were generated apart by chain-specific third strand synthesis. Ligation attached cDNA to a 5' RACE adapter that carried a random hexamer and SP2 site. Priming off the SP2 site generated the second strand. One entry per CDR3 protein, called by TCRdb with MiXCR from the 5' RACE reads. Among about 24,000 distinct CDR3 sequences listed, roughly 8.7% were seen once. This clonotype was observed a few times. No cell fractionation was done, so the repertoire covers all unsorted peripheral blood T cells.

The sequence was collected from an adult in good health. This chain connects TRBV6-6 to TRBJ1-3; D remains ambiguous. Sequencing was performed on blood. The DNA of the CDR3 is TGTGCCAGCAGTTACTCGACTAACCGGGCAGACACCATATATTTT. Protein: CASSYSTNRADTIYF.